This passage covers 20 T cell receptor beta chains from one sample sequenced in a study of CD8+CD57+ T cells in acquired aplastic anemia. TCR beta VDJ and CDR3 were profiled, and genomic DNA was the template. TCRdb analysed the reads with MiXCR anew, one entry per CDR3 protein. The table shows hundreds of thousands of distinct CDR3 sequences, with 65% to 80% occurring only once. Sequenced: sorted CD4+, CD8+, or CD8+CD57+ T cells (not recorded which) from PBMCs. These receptors originate from a human donor in good health, serving as a control.

A word on this clonotype: A read error may explain this, as a much larger clone is one base away. Here the CDR3 omits its conserved ending phenylalanine or tryptophan, so a read error is the likely source. The chain carries TRBV5-4 and TRBJ1-1; 9 nucleotides align to TRBD1. The CDR3 totals 14 residues. Per the germline V gene, CDR1 is SGHNT and CDR2 is YYREEE (reference sequence). V dropped 4 bases and J dropped 4; count of bases not matched to a gene: 5. In DNA, the CDR3 is TGTGCCAGCAGCCAACGACAGGGGGTCACTGAAGCTTTCTCT. The encoded protein is CASSQRQGVTEAFS.

The chain uses TRBV2 and TRBJ1-2, with D unclear. Trimming cost V 10 bases and J 10 bases, with 28 bases left between them. This CDR3 region has 15 residues. Germline CDR1 is SNHLY and CDR2 is FYNNEI. The CDR3 region is CATSDDAREIYTYTF. The CDR3 DNA reads as TGTGCCACCAGCGACGACGCTCGAGAAATCTACACCTACACCTTC.

On this clonotype: A read error may be the cause here, since a much bigger clone is one base away. CDR3 coding DNA: TGTGCTGGTGGTTTGGTACAGGGGAACAATCAGCCCCAGCATTTT. Its protein product is CAGGLVQGNNQPQHF. J is TRBJ1-5 and V is TRBV12-5; 7 nucleotides align to TRBD1. The CDR3 consists of 15 residues. Germline V gene lookup returns CDR1 LGHNT and CDR2 FRNRAP. The variable domain in full, with the rest retrieved from reference TRBV12-5 and TRBJ1-5, is DARVTQTPRHKVTEMGQEVTMRCQPILGHNTVFWYRQTMMQGLELLAYFRNRAPLDDSGMPKDRFSAEMPDATLATLKIQPSEPRDSAVYFCAGGLVQGNNQPQHFGDGTRLSIL.

The chain employs TRBV9 and TRBJ2-4; D is ambiguous. Germline V gives CDR1 SGDLS, CDR2 YYNGEE. Trimming removed 1 base at V and 9 bases at J, with 5 bases between. CDR3 length: 11 amino acids. For the CDR3, the DNA is TGTGCCAGCAGCGTATCCGGCATTCAGTACTTC. It specifies CASSVSGIQYF.

Many counts were recorded for this clonotype. The V call is TRBV4-2, the J call TRBJ2-3; D tentatively reads TRBD1 or TRBD2 (6 bases each). Trimming took 0 bases from V and 9 from J, leaving 10 bases between them. The CDR3 totals 13 residues. In germline, CDR1 is LGHNA, CDR2 YNFKEQ. The CDR3, as DNA: TGTGCCAGCAGCCAAGAGGGGGGCGGGACGCAGTATTTT. Residues: CASSQEGGGTQYF.

V and J are TRBV5-1 and TRBJ1-6, with a tentative D call TRBD1 (5 bases). CDR1 and CDR2 (germline): SGHRS, YFSETQ. V dropped 2 bases and J dropped 14 bases, with 14 bases sitting between them. This CDR3 has 13 amino acids. CDR3 region: CASSFYGTNTLHF. DNA of the CDR3: TGCGCCAGCAGCTTCTACGGGACTAACACCCTCCACTTT. The whole variable domain, filled in from reference TRBV5-1 and TRBJ1-6, reads KAGVTQTPRYLIKTRGQQVTLSCSPISGHRSVSWYQQTPGQGLQFLFEYFSETQRNKGNFPGRFSGRQFSNSRSEMNVSTLELGDSALYLCASSFYGTNTLHFGNGTRLTVT.

The sample holds many counts of this clonotype. The rearrangement joins TRBV5-1 to TRBJ1-5, with D unresolved. Trimming cost V 3 bases and J 0 bases, with 10 bases left between them. The CDR3 covers 15 residues. Germline V gives CDR1 SGHRS, CDR2 YFSETQ. The CDR3 loop is CASSSGPYSNQPQHF. CDR3 nucleotide sequence: TGCGCCAGCAGCTCGGGTCCCTATAGCAATCAGCCCCAGCATTTT.

This clonotype was found many times. The rearrangement joins TRBV5-1 to TRBJ1-1; 7 nucleotides line up with TRBD1. V shed 2 bases, J shed 7 bases, and the junction held 5 bases outside the gene matches. The CDR3 runs to 13 residues. Germline V gives CDR1 SGHRS, CDR2 YFSETQ. CDR3 DNA: TGCGCCAGCAGCTTTAGTTACAGGGGTGAAGCTTTCTTT. This gives the protein CASSFSYRGEAFF. The full variable domain, rest sourced from reference TRBV5-1 and TRBJ1-1, is KAGVTQTPRYLIKTRGQQVTLSCSPISGHRSVSWYQQTPGQGLQFLFEYFSETQRNKGNFPGRFSGRQFSNSRSEMNVSTLELGDSALYLCASSFSYRGEAFFGQGTRLTVV.

This clonotype was recorded at least ten times. This chain joins TRBV30 and TRBJ1-1; D call uncertain. Germline V CDR1 and CDR2: GTSNPN, SVGIG (reference sequence). The V end lost 1 base, the J end lost 4 bases, and 13 bases lay between the germline ends. CDR3 length equals 14 residues. CDR3 sequence: CAWSEGRFGTEAFF. The DNA for the CDR3 is TGTGCCTGGAGTGAAGGGAGGTTTGGCACTGAAGCTTTCTTT.

On this clonotype: The junction departs from germline at one end; a sequencing error may be responsible. V is TRBV7-2 and J is TRBJ1-2, with D possibly TRBD1 on 5 matching bases. Germline V gene lookup returns CDR1 SGHTA and CDR2 FQGNSA. CDR3 length: 14 residues. The CDR3 DNA reads TGTGCCAGCAGCGCGAAGGGGAACACTGAAGCTTTCTTTTTC. Encoded protein: CASSAKGNTEAFFF.

As to this clonotype: The conserved phenylalanine or tryptophan normally closing the CDR3 is absent here, so this likely arose from a read error. Because the CDR3's place on the DNA is in doubt, the DNA is left out and the CDR3 is given as listed by TCRdb. This rearrangement joins TRBV7-2 to TRBJ2-3. CDR1 is SGHTA, CDR2 FQGNSA, per germline. With termini counted, the CDR3 has 12 amino acids. The CDR3 spells CASSAGTVTSNI.

The genes are TRBV7-9 and TRBJ2-5; D uncertain. The germline gives CDR1 SEHNR, CDR2 FQNEAQ (reference sequence). CDR3 length equals 13 residues. With 7 bases removed from V and 13 bases from J, the gap between germline ends came to 22 bases. Here the CDR3 reads CASTESWAATSYF. CDR3 in DNA: TGTGCCAGCACCGAAAGTTGGGCTGCGACTTCGTACTTC.

V usage is TRBV5-5 and J usage is TRBJ1-1; no clear D gene. Germline V lookup: CDR1 SGHKS, CDR2 YYEKEE (reference sequence). This CDR3 comprises 14 residues. The ends were cut back, 1 base at V and 4 bases at J, with 11 bases in the middle. The CDR3 protein is CASSLTPHPTEAFF. The CDR3 region has the DNA TGTGCCAGCAGCTTGACACCTCATCCCACTGAAGCTTTCTTT.

This chain joins TRBV6-2 or TRBV6-3 and TRBJ1-5; no firm D call. Germline V lookup: CDR1 MNHEY, CDR2 SVGEGT. The CDR3 has 16 residues. With 2 bases removed from V and 2 bases from J, the gap between germline ends came to 13 bases. As DNA, the CDR3 is TGTGCCAGCAGTTACCTCAAGGGAGTGGGCAATCAGCCCCAGCATTTT. Translation: CASSYLKGVGNQPQHF.

This clonotype was recorded many times. The V gene is TRBV7-2, the J gene TRBJ1-2, with D possibly TRBD1 on 6 matching bases. The CDR3 length is 15 residues. Germline V lookup: CDR1 SGHTA, CDR2 FQGNSA. Trimming removed 5 bases at V and 4 bases at J, with 17 bases between. CDR3 sequence reads: CASSPGGQEAYGYTF. The CDR3 DNA follows: TGTGCCAGCAGCCCGGGGGGGCAGGAGGCCTATGGCTACACCTTC.

Concerning this clonotype: At one of its ends the junction is not consistent with the germline gene, which may arise from a read error. The chain recombines TRBV7-3 with TRBJ1-4, with TRBD1 as a possible D gene (6 bases). From germline, CDR1 is SGHTA and CDR2 FQGTGA. The CDR3 length is 14 residues. CDR3 nucleotide sequence: TGCGCCAGCAGCTTGGGTGACAGGAATGAAAGACTGGTTTTT. It translates to CASSLGDRNERLVF.

This chain joins TRBV5-5 and TRBJ1-1; no definite D call. Germline V gene data show CDR1 as SGHKS and CDR2 as YYEKEE (reference sequence). This CDR3 has 14 amino acids. The V gene lost 0 bases and the J gene lost 4 bases, with 10 bases spanning the gap. CDR3 sequence reads: CASSLGSPTTEAFF. CDR3 DNA: TGTGCCAGCAGCTTGGGATCCCCTACCACTGAAGCTTTCTTT.

On this clonotype itself: The CDR3 end shows no conserved phenylalanine or tryptophan, and so a read error is likely. No DNA is shown, since the ends of the CDR3 on it are uncertain; the CDR3 is the one TCRdb lists. The rearrangement joins TRBV2 to TRBJ1-5; TRBD1 is taken as the D call from the table, unchecked against the DNA. Germline CDR1 is SNHLY and CDR2 is FYNNEI. Inclusive of both ends, the CDR3 amounts to 12 amino acids. The CDR3 protein is CASRGGGQPQPV.

At least ten counts were recorded for this clonotype. The chain is built from TRBV20-1 and TRBJ1-1; D is undetermined. The CDR3 totals 14 residues. Trimming took 6 bases from V and 4 from J, leaving 18 bases between them. The germline CDR1 and CDR2 sequences are DFQATT and SNEGSKA (reference sequence). The CDR3 DNA reads TGCAGTGCAACAGACTTGGACGTCCGCACTGAAGCTTTCTTT. This sequence encodes CSATDLDVRTEAFF.

The chain is built from TRBV20-1 and TRBJ2-7; possibly TRBD1 for D (6 bases). V shed 1 base and J shed 3 bases, with 13 bases lying between them. The CDR3 runs 14 residues. Germline values: CDR1 DFQATT, CDR2 SNEGSKA (reference sequence). CDR3 loop: CSARAEDSNYEQYF. CDR3 in DNA: TGCAGTGCTAGAGCAGAGGACAGTAACTACGAGCAGTACTTC.